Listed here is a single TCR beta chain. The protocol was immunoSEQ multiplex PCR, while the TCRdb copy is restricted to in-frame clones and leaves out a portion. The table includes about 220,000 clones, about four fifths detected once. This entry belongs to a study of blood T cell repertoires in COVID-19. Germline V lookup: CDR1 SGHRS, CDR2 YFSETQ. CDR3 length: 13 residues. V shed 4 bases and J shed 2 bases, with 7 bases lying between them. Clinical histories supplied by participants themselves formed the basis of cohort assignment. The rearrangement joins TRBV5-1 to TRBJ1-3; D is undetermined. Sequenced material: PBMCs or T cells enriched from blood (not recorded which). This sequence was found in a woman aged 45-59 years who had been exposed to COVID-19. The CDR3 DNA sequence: TGCGCCAGCAGCCTAGGAGCTGGAAACACCATATATTTT. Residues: CASSLGAGNTIYF.